Listed below are T cell receptor beta chains from one sample, sequenced in a study of molecular identifiers for immune sequencing clone quantification. Using its own MiXCR run on the PCR reads, TCRdb lists one record per CDR3 protein. This table has 2,500 or so distinct CDR3 sequences, about 23% appearing once. Specimen: naive CD8+ T cells from blood, with Jurkat cell RNA spiked in. All receptors derive from a human donor in good health. Some libraries in this study had Jurkat cell RNA spiked in. Each CDR3 is given with its conserved first and last residue. The order of the fields is CDR3 protein, CDR3 DNA, V gene, clone size, D gene, J gene. D genes are given only for firm matches. Not all rows give a size; the values are once, few, many and, for expanded clones, a class.

CDR3: CASSFVGLAGVRETQYF
DNA: TGTGCCAGCAGTTTCGTCGGACTAGCGGGAGTACGAGAGACCCAGTACTTC
V: TRBV28
size: few
D: TRBD2
J: TRBJ2-5

CDR3: CASREAWSYNEQFF
DNA: TGCGCCAGCCGTGAGGCATGGAGCTACAATGAGCAGTTCTTC
V: TRBV10-1
size: large
D: NA
J: TRBJ2-1

CDR3: CASSPGTPDFGNQPQHF
DNA: TGTGCCAGCAGCCCAGGGACACCCGATTTTGGCAATCAGCCCCAGCATTTT
V: TRBV7-9
size: medium-sized
D: NA
J: TRBJ1-5

CDR3: CASSKTSGSKEDTQYF
DNA: TGTGCCAGCAGCAAGACTAGCGGGAGTAAGGAGGATACGCAGTATTTT
V: TRBV7-9
size: few
D: TRBD2
J: TRBJ2-3

CDR3: CASSLSAGSYEQYF
DNA: TGCGCCAGCAGCTTGTCGGCAGGATCCTACGAGCAGTACTTC
V: TRBV5-1
size: few
D: NA
J: TRBJ2-7

CDR3: CASSLRSSSYNEQFF
DNA: TGTGCCAGCAGTTTAAGGTCCAGCTCCTACAATGAGCAGTTCTTC
V: TRBV28
size: medium-sized
D: NA
J: TRBJ2-1

CDR3: CASSAGGNQPQHF
DNA: TGTGCCAGCAGCGCAGGGGGAAATCAGCCCCAGCATTTT
V: TRBV6-5
size: large
D: TRBD1
J: TRBJ1-5

CDR3: CASSPQSGRAFHEQYF
DNA: TGTGCCAGCAGCCCCCAGAGCGGGAGGGCCTTCCACGAGCAGTACTTC
V: TRBV7-9
size: NA
D: TRBD2
J: TRBJ2-7

CDR3: CASSWTSGQGYSYEQYF
DNA: TGCGCCAGCAGCTGGACCTCCGGACAGGGGTACTCCTACGAGCAGTACTTC
V: TRBV5-1
size: hyperexpanded
D: TRBD1
J: TRBJ2-7

CDR3: CASSYTSRNTGELFF
DNA: TGTGCCAGCAGTTACACTAGCCGAAACACCGGGGAGCTGTTTTTT
V: TRBV6-5
size: NA
D: NA
J: TRBJ2-2

CDR3: CASSAGTANEKLFF
DNA: TGTGCCAGCAGCGCCGGGACGGCTAATGAAAAACTGTTTTTT
V: TRBV9
size: medium-sized
D: NA
J: TRBJ1-4

CDR3: CASKRLETQYF
DNA: TGTGCCAGCAAGCGGTTGGAGACCCAGTACTTC
V: TRBV25-1
size: NA
D: NA
J: TRBJ2-5

CDR3: CASSQGRRGSPSIF
DNA: NA
V: TRBV23-1
size: medium-sized
D: NA
J: TRBJ1-5

CDR3: CSARVDRDYEQYF
DNA: TGCAGTGCTAGGGTTGACAGGGACTACGAGCAGTACTTC
V: TRBV20-1
size: NA
D: TRBD1
J: TRBJ2-7

CDR3: CASSLGLAGPYNEQFF
DNA: TGTGCCAGCAGCTTAGGACTAGCGGGACCCTACAATGAGCAGTTCTTC
V: TRBV7-2
size: medium-sized
D: TRBD2
J: TRBJ2-1

CDR3: CASSFTDLHTGELFF
DNA: TGTGCCAGCAGCTTCACGGACTTGCACACCGGGGAGCTGTTTTTT
V: TRBV7-8
size: NA
D: NA
J: TRBJ2-2

CDR3: CASSSAGGELFF
DNA: TGTGCCAGCAGCTCAGCAGGCGGGGAGCTGTTTTTT
V: TRBV7-3
size: medium-sized
D: NA
J: TRBJ2-2

CDR3: CASSYNPGYYEQYF
DNA: TGTGCCAGCAGTTATAATCCCGGGTACTACGAGCAGTACTTC
V: TRBV6-2/TRBV6-3
size: large
D: NA
J: TRBJ2-7

CDR3: CASSLLAGTGELFF
DNA: TGTGCCAGCAGTTTGCTTGCGGGCACCGGGGAGCTGTTTTTT
V: TRBV28
size: NA
D: NA
J: TRBJ2-2

CDR3: CASTTGLLWSGYGYTF
DNA: TGTGCCAGCACCACCGGGCTTTTGTGGTCGGGCTATGGCTACACCTTC
V: TRBV6-2/TRBV6-3
size: medium-sized
D: NA
J: TRBJ1-2

CDR3: CASSLTGWVNSPLHF
DNA: TGTGCCAGCAGTTTAACGGGGTGGGTAAATTCACCCCTCCACTTT
V: TRBV12-3/TRBV12-4
size: few
D: NA
J: TRBJ1-6

CDR3: CASATGTGGFEQFF
DNA: TGCGCCAGCGCGACCGGGACAGGGGGCTTTGAGCAGTTCTTC
V: TRBV5-1
size: few
D: TRBD1
J: TRBJ2-1

CDR3: CASSPHPGQGNAIYF
DNA: TGTGCCAGCAGCCCTCACCCGGGACAGGGGAACGCCATATATTTT
V: TRBV12-3/TRBV12-4
size: large
D: TRBD1
J: TRBJ1-3

CDR3: CASSLIPGLPTGSEQFF
DNA: TGTGCCAGCAGTCTAATTCCGGGACTACCGACCGGGAGTGAGCAGTTCTTC
V: TRBV6-5
size: medium-sized
D: TRBD2
J: TRBJ2-1

CDR3: CASSLAVNTDTQYF
DNA: TGCGCCAGCAGCTTGGCGGTAAACACAGATACGCAGTATTTT
V: TRBV5-1
size: medium-sized
D: NA
J: TRBJ2-3

CDR3: CASSQESTSGRSYEQYF
DNA: TGCGCCAGCAGCCAAGAGTCAACTAGCGGGAGATCCTACGAGCAGTACTTC
V: TRBV4-1
size: medium-sized
D: TRBD2
J: TRBJ2-7